This is a list of T cell receptor beta chains from one sample in a study of T cells in Graves' hyperthyroidism and ophthalmopathy. From the multiplex PCR reads, TCRdb called clonotypes with MiXCR, one entry per CDR3 protein. The table shows 450,000 to 700,000 distinct CDR3 sequences, with approximately 44% occurring only once. Sequencing was carried out using peripheral blood or thyroid tissue (not recorded which). The origin of the receptors is a woman aged 18-29 years with Graves' hyperthyroidism. The CDR3 runs from the conserved cysteine through the conserved F or W. Each record gives: V gene, D gene, J gene, clone size, CDR3 protein, CDR3 DNA. A D gene is named only where the DNA matches it firmly. Size values are once, few and many counts, or a class for expanded clones, and some rows have none.

v_gene: TRBV10-3
d_gene: -
j_gene: TRBJ1-4
abundance: -
CDR3aa: CAISHSKNEKLFF
CDR3nt: TGTGCCATCAGTCACTCGAAGAATGAAAAACTGTTTTTT

v_gene: TRBV13
d_gene: -
j_gene: TRBJ2-3
abundance: -
CDR3aa: CASSLAAGADDTQYF
CDR3nt: TGTGCCAGCAGCTTAGCGGCGGGGGCGGACGATACGCAGTATTTT

v_gene: TRBV7-9
d_gene: TRBD1
j_gene: TRBJ1-4
abundance: -
CDR3aa: CASSQTPGQEDEKLFF
CDR3nt: TGTGCCAGCAGCCAAACCCCCGGACAGGAGGACGAAAAACTGTTTTTT

v_gene: TRBV12-3/TRBV12-4
d_gene: -
j_gene: TRBJ1-3
abundance: -
CDR3aa: CASSKLGEGNTIYF
CDR3nt: TGTGCCAGCAGTAAATTAGGGGAGGGAAACACCATATATTTT

v_gene: TRBV11-3
d_gene: -
j_gene: TRBJ1-2
abundance: -
CDR3aa: CASSSRGEDYGYTF
CDR3nt: TGTGCCAGCAGCTCTAGGGGAGAGGACTATGGCTACACCTTC

v_gene: TRBV20-1
d_gene: TRBD1
j_gene: TRBJ2-1
abundance: -
CDR3aa: CSAYRTGENEQFF
CDR3nt: TGCAGTGCTTATCGGACAGGAGAGAATGAGCAGTTCTTC

v_gene: TRBV7-1
d_gene: TRBD1
j_gene: TRBJ2-1
abundance: -
CDR3aa: CASSGQGAASYNEQFF
CDR3nt: TGTGCCAGCAGCGGACAGGGTGCGGCCTCCTACAATGAGCAGTTCTTC

v_gene: TRBV7-7
d_gene: -
j_gene: TRBJ2-5
abundance: many
CDR3aa: CASSQGETQYF
CDR3nt: TGTGCCAGCAGTCAAGGAGAGACCCAGTACTTC

v_gene: TRBV20-1
d_gene: -
j_gene: TRBJ2-6
abundance: many
CDR3aa: CSARAGSPNSGANVLTF
CDR3nt: TGCAGTGCTAGAGCCGGCTCGCCAAACTCTGGGGCCAACGTCCTGACTTTC

v_gene: TRBV12-3/TRBV12-4
d_gene: TRBD1
j_gene: TRBJ2-5
abundance: once
CDR3aa: CASSLAGGHQPQYF
CDR3nt: TGTGCCAGCAGTTTGGCAGGGGGTCATCAGCCCCAGTACTTC

v_gene: TRBV11-2
d_gene: -
j_gene: TRBJ1-2
abundance: many
CDR3aa: CASSLPNNYGYTF
CDR3nt: TGTGCCAGCAGTCTACCCAATAACTATGGCTACACCTTC

v_gene: TRBV5-6
d_gene: -
j_gene: TRBJ1-4
abundance: many
CDR3aa: CASSLGGRTVKEKLFF
CDR3nt: TGTGCCAGCAGCTTGGGGGGGAGGACAGTGAAGGAAAAACTGTTTTTT

v_gene: TRBV5-6
d_gene: -
j_gene: TRBJ1-5
abundance: many
CDR3aa: CASSLNGAHGQPQHF
CDR3nt: TGTGCCAGCAGCTTGAACGGAGCTCATGGTCAGCCCCAGCATTTT

v_gene: TRBV6-1
d_gene: -
j_gene: TRBJ1-5
abundance: few
CDR3aa: CASSELGGQPQHF
CDR3nt: TGTGCCAGCAGTGAATTAGGGGGGCAGCCCCAGCATTTT

v_gene: TRBV10-2
d_gene: TRBD1
j_gene: TRBJ1-2
abundance: many
CDR3aa: CASSESTGAVYGYTF
CDR3nt: TGCGCCAGCAGTGAGTCGACAGGGGCCGTCTATGGCTACACCTTC

v_gene: TRBV19
d_gene: -
j_gene: TRBJ1-4
abundance: -
CDR3aa: CASSAPGRTNEKLFF
CDR3nt: TGTGCCAGTAGTGCCCCGGGACGGACGAATGAAAAACTGTTTTTT